This passage covers 19 T cell receptor beta chains from one sample sequenced in a study of blood T cell repertoires in COVID-19. Profiling relied on immunoSEQ multiplex PCR, and the TCRdb table lists in-frame clones only, not all of them. The table lists roughly 76,000 clones, approximately 80% of them singletons. Source material: peripheral blood. All receptors come from a woman in her 70s with acute or convalescent COVID-19.

This clone was seen a single time. The chain carries TRBV6-5 and TRBJ2-3; the D is unclear. The CDR3 consists of 13 residues. Germline V gene data show CDR1 as MNHEY and CDR2 as SVGAGI. Deletions cut 4 bases from V and 2 bases from J, with 7 bases between. CDR3: CASSFSTTDTQYF. The CDR3, as DNA: TGTGCCAGCAGTTTTTCTACCACAGATACGCAGTATTTT.

The V and J genes are TRBV7-8 and TRBJ2-6; TRBD1 might be the D (6 bases). CDR1 and CDR2 (germline): SGHVS, FQNEAQ. The CDR3 is 16 amino acids. The V and J ends lost 4 bases and 0 bases respectively, with 10 bases between them. CDR3 in amino acids: CASSSWTVSGANVLTF. CDR3 in DNA: TGTGCCAGCAGCTCCTGGACAGTCTCTGGGGCCAACGTCCTGACTTTC.

V is TRBV30 and J is TRBJ2-1, with D perhaps TRBD2 (6 bases). Per the germline V gene, CDR1 is GTSNPN and CDR2 is SVGIG (reference sequence). V shed 5 bases and J shed 9 bases, with 17 bases lying between them. This CDR3 spans 13 amino acids. CDR3 loop: CAWDVMQGGEQFF. DNA for the CDR3: TGTGCCTGGGACGTGATGCAGGGAGGTGAGCAGTTCTTC. Full variable domain (remainder filled in from reference TRBV30 and TRBJ2-1): SQTIHQWPATLVQPVGSPLSLECTVEGTSNPNLYWYRQAAGRGLQLLFYSVGIGQISSEVPQNLSASRPQDRQFILSSKKLLLSDSGFYLCAWDVMQGGEQFFGPGTRLTVL.

This chain uses TRBV19 with TRBJ2-1; D may be TRBD2 (5 bases). Trimming shortened V by 5 bases and J by 4 bases, and 12 bases separated the two germline ends. Germline V lookup: CDR1 LNHDA, CDR2 SQIVND (reference sequence). CDR3 length equals 14 residues. In nucleotides, the CDR3 is TGTGCCAGTAGTCTAGGGAGCGTTTACAATGAGCAGTTCTTC. This encodes CASSLGSVYNEQFF.

This sequence joins TRBV6-1 and TRBJ2-3; 11 bases match TRBD2. The CDR3 is made up of 18 amino acids. The V gene end was trimmed by 4 bases and the J gene end by 2 bases; junction bases not matched to a gene: 11. CDR1 and CDR2 (germline): MNHNS, SASEGT. The DNA of the CDR3 is TGTGCCAGCAGTGGTCTAGCGGGAGGCCAGTATCACACAGATACGCAGTATTTT. Its translation: CASSGLAGGQYHTDTQYF.

As concerns this clone: The same CDR3 also results from other DNA sequences found in this sample. The chain joins TRBV7-2 to TRBJ1-1; possibly TRBD1 for D (5 bases). CDR3 length: 13 residues. Deletions cut 5 bases from V and 1 base from J, with 8 bases between. Germline V gene lookup returns CDR1 SGHTA and CDR2 FQGNSA. DNA for the CDR3: TGTGCCAGCAGCCCGCAGGGGAACACTGAAGCTTTCTTT. Its protein is CASSPQGNTEAFF.

This clone was observed a handful of times. The chain carries TRBV2 and TRBJ1-3; D unresolved. The V end lost 3 bases, the J end lost 0 bases, and 6 bases lay between the germline ends. CDR1 and CDR2 (germline): SNHLY, FYNNEI. This CDR3 is built from 14 residues. The CDR3 DNA reads as TGTGCCAGCAGTGATGTGTACTCTGGAAACACCATATATTTT. This sequence encodes CASSDVYSGNTIYF.

The J gene is TRBJ1-1, the V gene TRBV7-9, with D unclear. There are 14 residues in the CDR3. V was clipped by 8 bases and J by 6 bases, with 19 bases between them. CDR1 and CDR2 from the germline V gene are SEHNR and FQNEAQ (reference sequence). The CDR3 bases are TGTGCCAGCCACGGTCAGGCAGGAACGGCTGAAGCTTTCTTT. This translates into CASHGQAGTAEAFF.

This clone came up once. This chain uses TRBV27 with TRBJ1-1; D ambiguous. V lost 0 bases and J 0 bases, leaving 8 bases between the germline ends. Germline V lookup: CDR1 MNHEY, CDR2 SMNVEV (reference sequence). CDR3 length: 15 amino acids. DNA of the CDR3: TGTGCCAGCAGTTTATCAGGAGGTATGAACACTGAAGCTTTCTTT. This sequence encodes CASSLSGGMNTEAFF.

The chain carries TRBV30 and TRBJ1-2; D possibly corresponds to TRBD1 (6 bases). This CDR3 contains 13 residues. V lost 3 bases and J lost 6, with 14 bases in between. Germline V gene data show CDR1 as GTSNPN and CDR2 as SVGIG (reference sequence). Here the CDR3 DNA reads TGTGCCTGGAGCCGGCAGGGGATTAATGGCTACACCTTC. Translated, it gives CAWSRQGINGYTF.

As DNA, the CDR3 is TGCAGCGTCTCTAAGGGACTAGCGGGAGTGGGGGAGCAGTACTTC. Amino acids: CSVSKGLAGVGEQYF. The chain recombines TRBV29-1 with TRBJ2-7; 14 bases are a match to TRBD2. Per the germline V gene, CDR1 is SQVTM and CDR2 is ANQGSEA. The trim removed 6 bases at V and 7 bases at J, leaving 11 bases unmatched. This CDR3 has 15 amino acids.

This chain joins TRBV5-1 and TRBJ1-4; possible D gene TRBD1, 5 bases. The CDR3 is 14 residues long. Deletions cut 4 bases from V and 8 bases from J, with 15 bases between. CDR1 and CDR2 (germline): SGHRS, YFSETQ. The CDR3 sequence: CASSAGDGAEKLFF. As DNA, the CDR3 is TGCGCCAGCAGCGCGGGGGACGGCGCAGAAAAACTGTTTTTT.

The rearrangement joins TRBV6-5 to TRBJ1-3, with a weak D call TRBD1 (5 bases). This CDR3 comprises 14 residues. Trimming removed 7 bases at V and 2 bases at J, with 12 bases between. Germline loops: CDR1 MNHEY, CDR2 SVGAGI. In DNA form, the CDR3 reads TGTGCCAGCACCGACGGGGGACCTGGAAACACCATATATTTT. It specifies CASTDGGPGNTIYF.

The rearrangement joins TRBV2 to TRBJ1-4, with 7 positions matching TRBD1. V was pared by 10 bases and J by 4 bases, with 12 bases of the junction left unmatched. Germline loops: CDR1 SNHLY, CDR2 FYNNEI. There are 15 residues in the CDR3. CDR3: CATKEQGLGNEKLFF. DNA of the CDR3: TGTGCCACCAAGGAACAGGGGTTGGGTAATGAAAAACTGTTTTTT.

The chain links TRBV19 to TRBJ1-3; D remains unclear. Germline CDR1 reads LNHDA; CDR2 reads SQIVND (reference sequence). This CDR3 has 15 residues. Trimming stripped 6 bases from V and 0 bases from J, with 12 bases between. The CDR3 reads CASSKSGFSGNTIYF. For the CDR3, the DNA is TGTGCCAGTAGCAAATCAGGCTTCTCTGGAAACACCATATATTTT.

V and J are TRBV25-1 and TRBJ1-4; D remains unclear. The CDR3 sequence is 13 residues long. Germline loops: CDR1 MGHDK, CDR2 SYGVNS. The ends were cut back, 7 bases at V and 8 bases at J, with 14 bases in the middle. The CDR3 bases are TGTGCCAGCACGCGGAGTGTGTCCGAAAAACTGTTTTTT. It specifies CASTRSVSEKLFF.

V usage is TRBV6-5 and J usage is TRBJ2-2; 8 bases align to TRBD1. The germline gives CDR1 MNHEY, CDR2 SVGAGI. Trimming cost V 6 bases and J 3 bases; bases outside gene matches: 6. This CDR3 spans 15 amino acids. Written as DNA, the CDR3 is TGTGCCAGCAGCCGAGTACAGGGGGACACCGGGGAGCTGTTTTTT. Encoded protein: CASSRVQGDTGELFF.

J is TRBJ2-5 and V is TRBV3-1 (or the pseudogene TRBV3-2), with 9 positions matching TRBD2. Germline V gives CDR1 LGHDT, CDR2 YNNKEL (reference sequence). Trimming removed 0 bases from V and 4 bases from J; junction bases left unmatched: 9. The CDR3 spans 17 residues. CDR3 residues: CASSQEVGSGRLETQYF. DNA of the CDR3: TGTGCCAGCAGCCAAGAGGTCGGTAGCGGGAGACTAGAGACCCAGTACTTC.

The chain links TRBV20-1 to TRBJ1-4; tentatively, D is TRBD1 (5 bases). The V gene lost 3 bases and the J gene lost 12 bases, with 14 bases spanning the gap. The CDR3 runs 12 residues. Germline values: CDR1 DFQATT, CDR2 SNEGSKA (reference sequence). CDR3 DNA sequence: TGCAGTGCTAGTCAACCCACAGGCGAACTGTTTTTT. It translates to CSASQPTGELFF.